This TCR beta chain was recorded in a study of PD-1 blockade in classical Hodgkin lymphoma. For the study at large: With a 2-week interval, patients received intravenous nivolumab at 3 mg/kg. Study-wide results and limits: TCR diversity in CD4+, not CD8+, cells rose significantly by C4D1. Before treatment, complete responders showed about the same diversity as newly diagnosed patients.

Repertoires were generated with immunoSEQ multiplex PCR, while TCRdb's copy carries only in-frame clones and drops some. The sample yields about 47,000 clones, more than 75% seen once. This clone is a singleton in its sample. Its antigen is not known. Trimming removed 2 bases at V and 6 bases at J, with 14 bases between. Germline-derived CDR1 and CDR2 are MNHEY and SVGAGI. CDR3 size: 14 residues. Specified time point: cycle 4 day 1 (C4D1), after 5 to 7 weeks of nivolumab. Every one of the patients relapsed after autologous stem cell transplantation (brentuximab vedotin exposure was variable). Patients' outcomes at their best amounted to complete response, partial response or progressive disease.

The rearrangement uses TRBV6-5 and TRBJ2-7; D is undetermined. This sequence was found in a human donor with classical Hodgkin lymphoma. The material was peripheral blood mononuclear cells (PBMCs), obtained before the fourth cycle of nivolumab. For the CDR3, the DNA is TGTGCCAGCAGTTACGGCACGAGTCAAGGCGAGCAGTACTTC. Protein sequence: CASSYGTSQGEQYF.